The 8 T cell receptor beta chains below all came from one sample that was sequenced in a study of cytomegalovirus exposure and HLA in healthy donors. Use of 60 Vbeta and 13 Jbeta primers characterized the PCR. Method: immunoSEQ multiplex PCR; TCRdb's copy keeps in-frame clones and lacks some. The data show tens of thousands of clones, with approximately 60% seen just once and more than 3.5% held by the top ten. Source material: PBMCs. These receptor sequences come from a male donor in good health and CMV-seropositive.

This chain joins TRBV30 and TRBJ2-5, with D tentatively TRBD1 (6 bases). In germline, CDR1 is GTSNPN, CDR2 SVGIG (reference sequence). This CDR3 has 11 amino acids. The V and J ends lost 0 bases and 7 bases respectively, with 6 bases between them. The CDR3 sequence: CAWSVGGTQYF. The CDR3 DNA reads TGTGCCTGGAGTGTAGGGGGGACCCAGTACTTC. Together with reference TRBV30 and TRBJ2-5, the CDR3 gives the full variable domain: SQTIHQWPATLVQPVGSPLSLECTVEGTSNPNLYWYRQAAGRGLQLLFYSVGIGQISSEVPQNLSASRPQDRQFILSSKKLLLSDSGFYLCAWSVGGTQYFGPGTRLLVL.

The gene calls are TRBV5-1 and TRBJ2-3; 10 bases match TRBD1. V lost 0 bases to trimming and J lost 0 bases; unmatched junction nucleotides: 1. The CDR3 has 16 residues. Germline CDR1 and CDR2: SGHRS and YFSETQ. The CDR3 DNA sequence: TGCGCCAGCAGCTTGGGACAGGGGGCTAGCACAGATACGCAGTATTTT. It specifies CASSLGQGASTDTQYF.

The chain joins TRBV5-6 to TRBJ2-7, with D possibly being TRBD2 (5 bases). Between the trimmed V and J ends, which lost 3 bases and 3 bases, there was a span of 13 bases. Germline-derived CDR1 and CDR2 are SGHDT and YYEEEE. The CDR3 has 14 residues. CDR3 nucleotides: TGTGCCAGCAGCTCTCCGGGGTACCTCTACGAGCAGTACTTC. The encoded protein is CASSSPGYLYEQYF.

The rearrangement joins TRBV7-3 to TRBJ2-2; 13 positions match TRBD2. Trimming at V came to 0 bases and at J to 1 base, leaving 5 bases not matched to a gene. The germline V gene encodes CDR1 SGHTA and CDR2 FQGTGA. The CDR3 spans 19 residues. CDR3 sequence (DNA): TGTGCCAGCAGCTTAACCGGGACTAGCGGGATGCGGAACACCGGGGAGCTGTTTTTT. Residues: CASSLTGTSGMRNTGELFF.

The chain uses TRBV10-3 and TRBJ2-1; 10 nucleotides match TRBD2. CDR1 and CDR2 (germline): ENHRY, SYGVKD. The J segment lost 8 bases and the V segment lost 4 bases, leaving 2 bases of the junction unmatched. CDR3 length: 13 amino acids. The CDR3 DNA sequence: TGTGCCATCAGTGGACTAGCGGGCGATGAGCAGTTCTTC. This gives the protein CAISGLAGDEQFF.

The V and J genes are TRBV19 and TRBJ2-5; a weak D match, TRBD2 (7 bases). Germline CDR1 and CDR2: LNHDA and SQIVND (reference sequence). Trimming left V 6 bases short and J 2 bases short, with 22 bases between. CDR3 size: 17 residues. CDR3 protein: CASSPLGGGRGQETQYF. The DNA for the CDR3 is TGTGCCAGTAGCCCCCTTGGGGGGGGCCGGGGGCAAGAGACCCAGTACTTC.

This chain uses TRBV7-2 with TRBJ1-3; unclear D gene. Per the germline V gene, CDR1 is SGHTA and CDR2 is FQGNSA. V lost 3 bases and J 4 bases, leaving 13 bases between the germline ends. The CDR3 sequence is 15 residues long. CDR3 sequence (DNA): TGTGCCAGCAGCTTTCCGGGATTCTTGGGAAACACCATATATTTT. It codes for CASSFPGFLGNTIYF.

Only one count was recorded for this clone. The rearrangement joins TRBV30 to TRBJ2-7; 8 nucleotides align to TRBD2. Trimming removed 4 bases from V and 1 base from J; junction bases left unmatched: 12. CDR3 length: 16 residues. In germline, CDR1 is GTSNPN, CDR2 SVGIG (reference sequence). The CDR3 here is CAWKRRRASGSYEQYF. In nucleotides, the CDR3 is TGTGCCTGGAAACGGAGGCGGGCTAGCGGGTCCTACGAGCAGTACTTC.